This T cell receptor (beta chain) was observed in a study of cytomegalovirus exposure and HLA in healthy donors. Across the study: Counted in an early data release were approximately 80 million unique TCRs from HLA-typed donors.

The PCR employed 60 Vbeta primers together with 13 Jbeta primers. Sequencing used immunoSEQ multiplex PCR; TCRdb keeps in-frame clones, though not all of them. Here the sample spans more than 95,000 clones, over 70% being singletons. J gave up 5 bases and V 5 bases, and 11 bases lay outside the gene matches. Looked up from germline, CDR1 is SGHVS and CDR2 is FNYEAQ. This CDR3 has 15 amino acids. Sequenced input: PBMCs. The TCR sequence derives from a man aged 50 or older in good health and CMV-seropositive. The chain has TRBV7-6 and TRBJ2-5, with 7 bases matching TRBD1. CDR3 in DNA: TGTGCCAGCAGCACGGGGACAGATCCTATCGAGACCCAGTACTTC. Translating it yields CASSTGTDPIETQYF.